The subject of this entry is one T cell receptor (beta chain). What it recognizes is unknown. CDR3 length: 16 residues. Germline trimming cut 4 bases from V and 5 bases from J; bases unmatched to any gene: 10. The germline V gene encodes CDR1 SEHNR and CDR2 FQNEAQ (reference sequence). A history of autoimmune disease or systemic immunosuppression excluded patients. The sample originates from a study of OX40 agonist ivuxolimab in advanced cancers. Study-level background: Age averaged about 60 years (range roughly 23 to 79), and roughly 82% were male. Study-wide points: CD4+ and CD8+ blood T cells expanded clonally by week 6 at 0.1 to 3.0 mg/kg.

Sequencing was performed with immunoSEQ multiplex PCR; in TCRdb, only in-frame clones are kept and a portion is missing. The data contain under 70,000 clones, 75% to 90% of them seen just once; the ten biggest clones take up roughly 3.9%. Sequenced here: CD4+ or CD8+ T cells sorted from blood, sampled in a trial of the OX40 agonist ivuxolimab. The sequence was collected from an adult with an advanced solid tumor such as melanoma, head and neck, liver or kidney cancer. The chain links TRBV7-9 to TRBJ2-5; 10 bases are shared with TRBD1. CDR3 region: CASSYSGTGVLETQYF. CDR3 DNA: TGTGCCAGCAGCTACTCCGGGACAGGGGTGCTCGAGACCCAGTACTTC.